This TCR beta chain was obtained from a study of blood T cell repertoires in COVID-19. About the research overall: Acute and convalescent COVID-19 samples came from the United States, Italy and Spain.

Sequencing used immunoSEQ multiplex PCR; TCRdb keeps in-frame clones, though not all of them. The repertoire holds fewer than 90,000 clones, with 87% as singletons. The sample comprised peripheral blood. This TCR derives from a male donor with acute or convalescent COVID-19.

CDR3: CASSDIRTGDNEQFF. The DNA of the CDR3 is TGTGCCAGCAGTGACATCCGGACAGGGGACAATGAGCAGTTCTTC. The rearrangement joins TRBV6-4 to TRBJ2-1; the match to TRBD1 covers 9 bases. V was pared by 2 bases and J by 5 bases, with 4 bases of the junction left unmatched. The CDR3 extends over 15 amino acids. Germline CDR1 and CDR2: MRHNA and SNTAGT.